Presented here are 3 T cell receptor beta chains from one specimen sequenced in a study of T cells after yellow fever vaccination. TCRdb reanalysed the 5' RACE reads using MiXCR and keeps one entry per CDR3 protein. The data show about 150,000 distinct CDR3 sequences, approximately 6.6% seen once. Material: CD4+ T cells sorted from PBMCs, obtained 10 days after the yellow fever booster vaccination. These receptors were collected from a man younger than 40 who received the YFV17D yellow fever vaccine.

This clonotype was seen many times. In DNA, the CDR3 is TGTGCCAGCACGGGGGGGGCCTACGAGCAGTACTTC. Encoded protein: CASTGGAYEQYF. This chain uses TRBV6-2 or TRBV6-3 with TRBJ2-7; the match to TRBD2 covers 8 bases. The germline gives CDR1 MNHEY, CDR2 SVGEGT. V lost 7 bases and J lost 2; bases outside the gene matches: 1. There are 12 residues in the CDR3.

The rearrangement links TRBV18 to TRBJ2-3; 13 bases map to TRBD2. The trim removed 3 bases at V and 0 bases at J, leaving 6 bases unmatched. The CDR3 covers 18 residues. Per the germline V gene, CDR1 is KGHSH and CDR2 is LQKENI. CDR3: CASSPLGLAGLSTDTQYF. In nucleotides, the CDR3 is TGTGCCAGCTCACCCCTGGGACTAGCGGGGCTAAGCACAGATACGCAGTATTTT.

This clonotype was detected many times. The chain carries TRBV28 and TRBJ2-7; unclear D gene. Germline V CDR1 and CDR2: MDHEN, SYDVKM. CDR3 length: 12 residues. V was clipped by 5 bases and J by 2 bases, with 7 bases between them. CDR3 region: CASSKGTYEQYF. The CDR3 nucleotides read TGTGCCAGCAGTAAGGGTACCTACGAGCAGTACTTC.